This T cell receptor (beta chain) derives from a study of PD-1 blockade in classical Hodgkin lymphoma. On the study more broadly: It was nivolumab at 3 mg/kg, given intravenously every 2 weeks, that patients received.

Each of the patients experienced relapse following autologous stem cell transplantation, and their brentuximab vedotin exposure differed. Whole-study results and caveats: The study reported lower baseline TCR diversity in newly diagnosed patients than in healthy donors.

Sequenced by immunoSEQ multiplex PCR; TCRdb stores in-frame clones only, minus some. The sample lists 12,000 to 15,000 clones; about 86% were seen once. This CDR3 region has 14 residues. The germline V and J ends were trimmed by 8 bases and 4 bases, with 17 bases remaining between them. The V gene's germline CDR1 is LNHDA and CDR2 SQIVND (reference sequence). Notes on this clone: Its cognate antigen is unknown.

The receptor's source is a human donor with classical Hodgkin lymphoma. The input for sequencing was peripheral blood mononuclear cells (PBMCs), taken before the second cycle of nivolumab. The V and J genes are TRBV19 and TRBJ1-2; D is perhaps TRBD1 (5 bases). Here the CDR3 reads CASGTGRVAYGYTF. As DNA, the CDR3 is TGTGCCAGTGGTACAGGTCGAGTTGCCTATGGCTACACCTTC.